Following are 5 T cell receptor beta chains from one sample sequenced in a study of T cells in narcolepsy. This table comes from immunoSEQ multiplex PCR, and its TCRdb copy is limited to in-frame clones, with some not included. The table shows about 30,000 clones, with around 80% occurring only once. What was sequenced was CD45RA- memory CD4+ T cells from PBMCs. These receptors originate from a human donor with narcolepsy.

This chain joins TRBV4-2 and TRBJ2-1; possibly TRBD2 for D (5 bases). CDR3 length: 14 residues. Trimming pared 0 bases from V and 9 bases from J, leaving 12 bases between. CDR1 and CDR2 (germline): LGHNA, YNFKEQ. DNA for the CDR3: TGTGCCAGCAGCCAAGATCTAGACGGAGGTGAGCAGTTCTTC. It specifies CASSQDLDGGEQFF.

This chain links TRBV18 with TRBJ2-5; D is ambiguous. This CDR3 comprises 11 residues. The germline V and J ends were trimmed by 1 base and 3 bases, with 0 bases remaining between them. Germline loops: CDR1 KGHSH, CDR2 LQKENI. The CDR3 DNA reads TGTGCCAGCTCACCACAAGAGACCCAGTACTTC. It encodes CASSPQETQYF.

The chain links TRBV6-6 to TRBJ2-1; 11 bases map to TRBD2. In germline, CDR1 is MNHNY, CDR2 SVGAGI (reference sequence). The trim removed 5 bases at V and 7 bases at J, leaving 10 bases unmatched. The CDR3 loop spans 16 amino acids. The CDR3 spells CASSNPSGRWRNEQFF. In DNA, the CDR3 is TGTGCCAGCAGTAATCCTAGCGGGAGGTGGCGGAATGAGCAGTTCTTC.

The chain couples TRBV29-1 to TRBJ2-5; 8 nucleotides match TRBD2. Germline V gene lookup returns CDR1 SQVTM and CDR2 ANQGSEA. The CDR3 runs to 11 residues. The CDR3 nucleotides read TGCATCGGGGGGGAGGCGGAGACCCAGTACTTC. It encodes CIGGEAETQYF.

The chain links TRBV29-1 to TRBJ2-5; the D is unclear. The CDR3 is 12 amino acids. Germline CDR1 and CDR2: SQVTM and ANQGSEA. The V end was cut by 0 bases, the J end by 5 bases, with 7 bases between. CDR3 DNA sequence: TGCAGCGTTGAAGAAACCCGGGAGACCCAGTACTTC. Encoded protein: CSVEETRETQYF.